Presented here are 10 T cell receptor beta chains from one specimen sequenced in a study of control samples from healthy donors and cancer patients. Sequencing was performed with immunoSEQ multiplex PCR; in TCRdb, only in-frame clones are kept and a portion is missing. Of nearly 55,000 clones listed, roughly 96% are singletons. The material sequenced was blood. The receptors were gathered from a woman between 25 and 40 years old in good health.

This chain joins TRBV21-1 and TRBJ2-7; TRBD1 is the table's D call, not checked against the DNA. TRBV21-1 is noted as a pseudogene. The CDR3 extends over 12 amino acids. The CDR3 sequence is CASTTDRVEQYF. CDR3 DNA: TGTGCCAGCACCACTGACAGGGTTGAGCAGTACTTC.

The chain carries TRBV7-8 and TRBJ2-5; 8 bases are a match to TRBD2. Germline V lookup: CDR1 SGHVS, CDR2 FQNEAQ. The CDR3 loop spans 17 amino acids. The V segment lost 5 bases and the J segment 4 bases; nucleotides outside the gene matches: 15. CDR3 coding DNA: TGTGCCAGCAGCCCCCTCACTGGCGGGAGGTTTGCAGAGACCCAGTACTTC. As protein: CASSPLTGGRFAETQYF. Full variable domain (missing parts from reference TRBV7-8 and TRBJ2-5): GAGVSQSPRYKVAKRGQDVALRCDPISGHVSLFWYQQALGQGPEFLTYFQNEAQLDKSGLPSDRFFAERPEGSVSTLKIQRTQQEDSAVYLCASSPLTGGRFAETQYFGPGTRLLVL.

This sequence joins TRBV28 and TRBJ1-2, with 7 bases lining up with TRBD1. There are 15 residues in the CDR3. V dropped 5 bases and J dropped 3; count of bases not matched to a gene: 9. Per germline, CDR1 MDHEN and CDR2 SYDVKM. CDR3 sequence reads: CASSTRWDSDYGYTF. The DNA for the CDR3 is TGTGCCAGCAGTACAAGATGGGACAGCGACTATGGCTACACCTTC.

This clone was seen more than once but under ten times. The chain links TRBV7-9 to TRBJ1-5, with D maybe TRBD1 (5 bases). Trimming shortened V by 5 bases and J by 1 base, and 9 bases separated the two germline ends. The CDR3 sequence is 14 residues long. From germline, CDR1 is SEHNR and CDR2 FQNEAQ (reference sequence). CDR3 nucleotides: TGTGCCAGCAGCGACCCAGGGAGCAATCAGCCCCAGCATTTT. It is translated as CASSDPGSNQPQHF.

This chain joins TRBV15 and TRBJ1-6; D call uncertain. With 0 bases removed from V and 9 bases from J, the gap between germline ends came to 9 bases. The germline V gene encodes CDR1 LNHNV and CDR2 YYDKDF (reference sequence). The CDR3 is 14 residues long. CDR3 sequence reads: CATSRDTWGSPLHF. DNA for the CDR3: TGTGCCACCAGCAGAGATACATGGGGTTCACCCCTCCACTTT.

The chain uses TRBV28 and TRBJ2-5, with 7 bases fitting TRBD2. Germline V gene data show CDR1 as MDHEN and CDR2 as SYDVKM. The V and J ends lost 1 base and 7 bases, in that order; junction bases with no gene match: 3. This CDR3 has 13 residues. CDR3 sequence reads: CASSLSPGGTQYF. For the CDR3, the DNA is TGTGCCAGCAGTTTATCCCCGGGGGGGACCCAGTACTTC.

The J gene is TRBJ2-2, the V gene TRBV21-1; TRBD2 reflects the table's D call only, with no check against the DNA. TRBV21-1 is given as a pseudogene. This CDR3 contains 16 residues. As DNA, the CDR3 is TGTGCCAGCAGCAAGGGAGGGAGACGAAGCACCGGGGAGCTGTTTTTT. It is translated as CASSKGGRRSTGELFF.

The genes are TRBV6-1 and TRBJ2-3; 7 bases fit TRBD1. Trimming cost V 2 bases and J 1 base; bases outside gene matches: 6. This CDR3 is built from 16 residues. CDR1 is MNHNS and CDR2 is SASEGT in the germline V gene. The CDR3 is CASSETPGQGTDTQYF. Written as DNA, the CDR3 is TGTGCCAGCAGTGAAACCCCTGGACAGGGCACAGATACGCAGTATTTT.

The CDR3 coding sequence is TGTGCCAGCAGTTTGCGGCGGCCTGCTGGATCCGAGCAGTACTTC. This translates into CASSLRRPAGSEQYF. The chain links TRBV28 to TRBJ2-7; the D is unclear. The CDR3 is made up of 15 amino acids. Trimming took off 3 bases at V and 6 bases at J, with 18 bases between the two ends. Germline V gives CDR1 MDHEN, CDR2 SYDVKM.

CDR3 amino acids: CASSLTSGADEQYF. CDR3 nucleotide sequence: TGTGCCAGCAGCCTGACTAGCGGGGCGGACGAGCAGTACTTC. The rearrangement joins TRBV7-9 to TRBJ2-7; 11 bases fit TRBD2. V shed 5 bases, J shed 5 bases, and the junction held 5 bases outside the gene matches. Germline V gene data show CDR1 as SEHNR and CDR2 as FQNEAQ (reference sequence). The length of the CDR3 is 14 residues.